This T cell receptor beta chain is drawn from a study of T cells in localized non-small cell lung cancer. V was trimmed by 4 bases and J by 3 bases, leaving 6 bases between them. This CDR3 contains 11 residues. Germline-derived CDR1 and CDR2 are GTSNPN and SVGIG (reference sequence). TCRdb keeps only in-frame clones here, not all; method: immunoSEQ multiplex PCR. The sample has 50,000 to 55,000 clones; 65% to 85% are singletons. The sequence was collected from a man between 40 and 70 years old with stage III lung adenocarcinoma. The J gene is TRBJ1-2, the V gene TRBV30; a possible D gene is TRBD1 (5 bases). Source: peripheral blood mononuclear cells, taken before any cancer treatment. The CDR3 nucleotides read TGTGCCTGGACGACAGACTATGGCTACACCTTC. This translates into CAWTTDYGYTF.